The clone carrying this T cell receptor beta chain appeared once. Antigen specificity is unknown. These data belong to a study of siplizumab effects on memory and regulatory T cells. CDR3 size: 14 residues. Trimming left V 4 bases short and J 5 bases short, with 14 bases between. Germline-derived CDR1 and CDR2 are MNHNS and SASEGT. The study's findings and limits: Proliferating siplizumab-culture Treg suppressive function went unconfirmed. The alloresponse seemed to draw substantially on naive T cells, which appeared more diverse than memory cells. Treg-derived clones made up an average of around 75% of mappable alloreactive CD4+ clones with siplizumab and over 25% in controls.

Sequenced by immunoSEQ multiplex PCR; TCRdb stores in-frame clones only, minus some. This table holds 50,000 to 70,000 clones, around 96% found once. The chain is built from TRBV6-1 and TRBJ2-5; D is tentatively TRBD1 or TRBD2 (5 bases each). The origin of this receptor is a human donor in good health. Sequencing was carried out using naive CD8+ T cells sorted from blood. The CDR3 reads CASSGQGDGETQYF. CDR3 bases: TGTGCCAGCAGTGGGCAGGGAGATGGGGAGACCCAGTACTTC.